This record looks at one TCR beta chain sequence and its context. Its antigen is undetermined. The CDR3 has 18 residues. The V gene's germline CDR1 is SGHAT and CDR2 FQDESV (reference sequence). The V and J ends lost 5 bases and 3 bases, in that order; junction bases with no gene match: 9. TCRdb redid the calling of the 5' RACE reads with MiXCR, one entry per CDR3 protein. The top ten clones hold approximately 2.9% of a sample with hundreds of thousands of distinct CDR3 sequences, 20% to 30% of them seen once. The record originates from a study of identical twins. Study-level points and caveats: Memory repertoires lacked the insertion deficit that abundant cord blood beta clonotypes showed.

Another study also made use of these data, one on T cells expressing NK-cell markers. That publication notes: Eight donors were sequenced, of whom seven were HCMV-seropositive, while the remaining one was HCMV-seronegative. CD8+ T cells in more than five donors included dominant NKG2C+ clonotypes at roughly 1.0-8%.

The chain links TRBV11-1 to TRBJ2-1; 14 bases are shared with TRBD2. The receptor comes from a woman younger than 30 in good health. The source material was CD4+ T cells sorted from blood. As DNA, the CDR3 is TGTGCCAGCAGCACCAGACTAGCGGGGGGGACCCACTACAATGAGCAGTTCTTC. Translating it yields CASSTRLAGGTHYNEQFF.